This is a list of T cell receptor beta chains from one sample in a study of T cell responses to AZD1222 COVID-19 vaccine. Profiled with immunoSEQ multiplex PCR; TCRdb holds only in-frame clones, not every one. The table records approximately 100,000 clones, roughly 87% of them present only once. The sample was peripheral blood, taken 28 days after the second AZD1222 dose. The receptors were gathered from an adult who received the AZD1222 COVID-19 vaccine. Both conserved end residues are part of each CDR3. A D gene is named only where the DNA matches it firmly. Expanded clones are given a class, and other clones once, few, many or no size at all.

clone_size	v_call	d_call	j_call	cdr3_nt	cdr3_aa
.	TRBV18	.	TRBJ1-2	TGTGCCAGCTCACCTTCGGTGGATCATTTTAACTATGGCTACACCTTC	CASSPSVDHFNYGYTF
.	TRBV9	.	TRBJ2-2	TGTGCCAGCAGCGTAAGGGGCTCGGAGAACACCGGGGAGCTGTTTTTT	CASSVRGSENTGELFF
few	TRBV6-5	.	TRBJ1-6	TGTGCCAGCAGTTACTCTGCGTCCTATAATTCACCCCTCCACTTT	CASSYSASYNSPLHF
.	TRBV20-1	.	TRBJ1-2	TGCAGTGCTCCGTTGGGTTATGGCTACACCTTC	CSAPLGYGYTF
.	TRBV6-5	TRBD1	TRBJ1-1	TGTGCCAGCAGTTACTCGACAGGGGCAAGTGAAGCTTTCTTT	CASSYSTGASEAFF
.	TRBV5-1	.	TRBJ1-6	TGCGCCAGCAGCCCAAGGGGGGATTCACCCCTCCACTTT	CASSPRGDSPLHF
once	TRBV7-2	TRBD1	TRBJ2-7	TGTGCCAGCAGCCGCACCGGGACAGGGGTTGACGAGCAGTACTTC	CASSRTGTGVDEQYF
.	TRBV2	.	TRBJ1-5	TGTGCCAGCGGTGCGAGGGTGGGCAATCAGCCCCAGCATTTT	CASGARVGNQPQHF
.	TRBV7-6	.	TRBJ2-7	TGTGCCAGCAGTATCGGACACCTTCAATACGAGCAGTACTTC	CASSIGHLQYEQYF
.	TRBV7-2	TRBD1	TRBJ1-2	TGTGCCAGCAGCTATGGGACAGAGGGTGGCTACACCTTC	CASSYGTEGGYTF
.	TRBV12-3/TRBV12-4	.	TRBJ1-2	TGTGCCAGCACTCGAAACAGGGTGCGGGGCTACACCTTC	CASTRNRVRGYTF
.	TRBV29-1	TRBD1	TRBJ1-2	TGCAGCGTAGCCGAGGGGGCGAATAACTATGGCTACACCTTC	CSVAEGANNYGYTF
.	TRBV7-2	.	TRBJ1-2	TGTGCCAGCAGCCTCCACAGGGAGGGCTATGGCTACACCTTC	CASSLHREGYGYTF
.	TRBV7-3	.	TRBJ2-3	TGTGCCAGCAGCTTAACAGGTTCTCGGGGGTCCGGCACAGATACGCAGTATTTT	CASSLTGSRGSGTDTQYF
.	TRBV9	.	TRBJ1-3	TGTGCCAGCAGCGTCGGGGACTATGGAAACACCATATATTTT	CASSVGDYGNTIYF
.	TRBV4-3	.	TRBJ2-3	TGCGCCAGCAGCCAAGATGGGTACACTAGCACAGATACGCAGTATTTT	CASSQDGYTSTDTQYF
.	TRBV20-1	.	TRBJ2-1	TGCAGTGCTAGTTCGCCCCAGAGCTTCGGGAATGAGCAGTTCTTC	CSASSPQSFGNEQFF
.	TRBV19	.	TRBJ2-7	TGTGCCAGTAGTATTACAGGGCCTTCCTACGAGCAGTACTTC	CASSITGPSYEQYF
.	TRBV3-1/TRBV3-2	TRBD1	TRBJ1-1	TGTGCCAGCAGCCACTCCGGGACAGGGCTCCCTGAAGCTTTCTTT	CASSHSGTGLPEAFF
.	TRBV7-2	.	TRBJ2-5	TGTGCCAGCAGCTTAATCCAGGAGACCCAGTACTTC	CASSLIQETQYF
.	TRBV23-1	TRBD1	TRBJ2-7	TGCGCCAGCAAGACAGGGTTGTTACCCACCTACGAGCAGTACTTC	CASKTGLLPTYEQYF
once	TRBV9	TRBD1	TRBJ2-1	TGTGCCAGCAGCGCCGGGGACAGGGGGAATGAGCAGTTCTTC	CASSAGDRGNEQFF
.	TRBV3-1/TRBV3-2	TRBD1	TRBJ2-7	TGTGCCAGCAGCCCGACAGGGGCCGGCTACGAGCAGTACTTC	CASSPTGAGYEQYF
.	TRBV23-1	TRBD2	TRBJ2-7	TGCGCCAGCAGTCAAATGTTACTAGCGCGCCCTTCCGAGCAGTACTTC	CASSQMLLARPSEQYF
.	TRBV5-4	.	TRBJ1-2	TGTGCCAGCAGACAGTCAGGGGCGGGTAACTATGGCTACACCTTC	CASRQSGAGNYGYTF
.	TRBV19	.	TRBJ1-1	TGTGCCAGTACCGGGGGGGGCTGGGGACTGAACACTGAAGCTTTCTTT	CASTGGGWGLNTEAFF
.	TRBV7-2	.	TRBJ1-3	TGTGCCAGCAGCCGTACAGGTTCTGGAAACACCATATATTTT	CASSRTGSGNTIYF
.	TRBV10-2	.	TRBJ1-1	TGCGCCAGCACCACGGACTCCACTGAAGCTTTCTTT	CASTTDSTEAFF
.	TRBV19	TRBD1	TRBJ2-7	TGTGCCAGTAGTGCCCCTGACAGGGCCTACGAGCAGTACTTC	CASSAPDRAYEQYF
.	TRBV7-2	.	TRBJ2-1	TGTGCCAGCAGCAGGAGGGCTGGGAATGAGCAGTTCTTC	CASSRRAGNEQFF
.	TRBV18	.	TRBJ2-7	TGTGCCAGCTCACCAGGAAGGGGTCCCAACGAGCAGTACTTC	CASSPGRGPNEQYF